One sample yielded the 13 T cell receptor beta chains listed below, sequenced in a study of T-cell memory formation after mild COVID-19. MiXCR, applied by TCRdb to the 5' RACE reads, yields one record per CDR3 protein. In the table there are hundreds of thousands of distinct CDR3 sequences, 15% to 20% of which are singletons. Sequenced: PBMCs or a T cell subset sorted from them (not recorded which). The receptor set was obtained from a man between 18 and 29 years old who had mild COVID-19 (a few samples of this study predate the infection). Cell type and time point are not known.

As regards this clonotype: At one boundary the junction diverges from the germline segment, which might be a read error. The gene calls are TRBV11-1 and TRBJ2-7; 11 bases are a match to TRBD1. Germline V lookup: CDR1 SGHAT, CDR2 FQDESV (reference sequence). The CDR3 consists of 15 residues. This CDR3 reads CASSPRDRGVYGQYF. CDR3 bases: TGTGCCAGCAGCCCCCGGGACAGGGGGGTCTACGGGCAGTACTTC. The complete variable domain, with remaining parts taken from reference TRBV11-1 and TRBJ2-7, reads EAEVAQSPRYKITEKSQAVAFWCDPISGHATLYWYRQILGQGPELLVQFQDESVVDDSQLPKDRFSAERLKGVDSTLKIQPAELGDSAMYLCASSPRDRGVYGQYFGPGTRLTVT.

This clonotype was detected a few times. The chain combines TRBV7-3 with TRBJ2-2, with 9 nucleotides matching TRBD2. CDR1 is SGHTA and CDR2 is FQGTGA in the germline V gene. Trimming cost V 5 bases and J 6 bases; bases outside gene matches: 10. The CDR3 length is 16 residues. The CDR3: CASSQWAGGPAGELFF. The CDR3 DNA follows: TGTGCCAGCAGCCAGTGGGCGGGGGGGCCCGCCGGGGAGCTGTTTTTT.

This clonotype was counted only a few times. J is TRBJ2-2 and V is TRBV20-1; TRBD2 matches 7 bases. The CDR3 length is 15 residues. The J segment lost 2 bases and the V segment lost 0 bases, leaving 3 bases of the junction unmatched. The germline CDR1 and CDR2 sequences are DFQATT and SNEGSKA (reference sequence). The CDR3 DNA is TGCAGTGCTAGAGAGAGCGGGATTAACACCGGGGAGCTGTTTTTT. Translating it yields CSARESGINTGELFF.

This clonotype was counted ten times or more. The chain uses TRBV27 and TRBJ2-2; no firm D call. Germline V gene lookup returns CDR1 MNHEY and CDR2 SMNVEV (reference sequence). Trimming stripped 5 bases from V and 1 base from J, with 11 bases between. There are 15 residues in the CDR3. DNA for the CDR3: TGTGCCAGCAGTCCCTTGGGCTTGAACACCGGGGAGCTGTTTTTT. This codes for CASSPLGLNTGELFF.

This clonotype was seen a few times. The rearrangement uses TRBV12-3 or TRBV12-4 and TRBJ1-3; D is unclear. The CDR3 runs to 17 residues. Between the trimmed V and J ends, which lost 2 bases and 0 bases, there was a span of 14 bases. CDR3 protein: CASSLKVLGISGNTIYF. For the CDR3, the DNA is TGTGCCAGCAGTTTAAAGGTCCTCGGGATCTCTGGAAACACCATATATTTT.

This clonotype was seen only a few times. The chain is built from TRBV2 and TRBJ2-1, with TRBD2 as a possible D gene (5 bases). Germline values: CDR1 SNHLY, CDR2 FYNNEI. V lost 8 bases to trimming and J lost 10 bases, with 15 bases between them. This CDR3 has 12 amino acids. As DNA, the CDR3 is TGTGCCAGCTGCGTGAGCGGCGGAGAGCAGTTCTTC. It translates to CASCVSGGEQFF.

The rearrangement joins TRBV12-3 or TRBV12-4 to TRBJ2-3; tentatively, D is TRBD2 (6 bases). This CDR3 region has 16 residues. Between the trimmed V and J ends, which lost 6 bases and 0 bases, there was a span of 16 bases. Here the CDR3 reads CASSPPRGSSTDTQYF. Written as DNA, the CDR3 is TGTGCCAGCAGCCCCCCCCGGGGGTCTAGCACAGATACGCAGTATTTT.

The sample holds a few counts of this clonotype. V is TRBV11-3 and J is TRBJ2-2, with D unresolved. V was pared by 3 bases and J by 6 bases, with 5 bases between. The CDR3 extends over 12 amino acids. Germline CDR1 and CDR2: SGHNT and YENEEA. CDR3 in amino acids: CASSFSSGELFF. DNA for the CDR3: TGTGCCAGCAGCTTCTCGTCCGGGGAGCTGTTTTTT. The complete variable domain, with remaining parts taken from reference TRBV11-3 and TRBJ2-2, reads EAGVVQSPRYKIIEKKQPVAFWCNPISGHNTLYWYLQNLGQGPELLIRYENEEAVDDSQLPKDRFSAERLKGVDSTLKIQPAELGDSAVYLCASSFSSGELFFGEGSRLTVL.

V is TRBV12-3 or TRBV12-4 and J is TRBJ1-1; D is unresolved. Trimming took 1 base from V and 4 from J, leaving 13 bases between them. The CDR3 consists of 15 residues. This chain's CDR3 is CASSLGSGRSTEAFF. The CDR3 bases are TGTGCCAGCAGTTTAGGGTCGGGGAGAAGCACTGAAGCTTTCTTT.

This clonotype was seen a few times. The gene calls are TRBV3-1 and TRBJ1-5, with TRBD1 matching 7 bases. The CDR3 runs to 12 residues. J gave up 2 bases and V 10 bases, and 2 bases lay outside the gene matches. CDR1 is LGHDT and CDR2 is YNNKEL in the germline V gene (reference sequence). The CDR3 nucleotides read TGTGCCACCGGACAGGGCAATCAGCCCCAGCATTTT. It yields the protein CATGQGNQPQHF.

The chain carries TRBV4-1 and TRBJ2-5; possibly TRBD2 for D (5 bases). CDR1 MGHRA and CDR2 YSYEKL come from the germline V gene. The germline V and J ends were trimmed by 4 bases and 2 bases, with 14 bases remaining between them. The length of the CDR3 is 15 residues. The CDR3 nucleotides are TGCGCCAGCAGCCCAGTCGCCAGAGGGCAAGAGACCCAGTACTTC. Translated: CASSPVARGQETQYF.

This rearrangement joins TRBV19 to TRBJ2-7; the match to TRBD2 covers 7 bases. V was pared by 6 bases and J by 3 bases, with 2 bases of the junction left unmatched. The CDR3 has 12 residues. Germline V gene lookup returns CDR1 LNHDA and CDR2 SQIVND (reference sequence). CDR3 DNA: TGTGCCAGTAGCGCGGGGGTCTACGAGCAGTACTTC. Amino acids: CASSAGVYEQYF. Using reference TRBV19 and TRBJ2-7 for the parts outside the CDR3, the full variable domain is DGGITQSPKYLFRKEGQNVTLSCEQNLNHDAMYWYRQDPGQGLRLIYYSQIVNDFQKGDIAEGYSVSREKKESFPLTVTSAQKNPTAFYLCASSAGVYEQYFGPGTRLTVT.

There are many counts of this clonotype. The V and J genes are TRBV6-6 and TRBJ1-1; TRBD1 matches 8 bases. Trimming at V came to 2 bases and at J to 8 bases, leaving 4 bases not matched to a gene. CDR3 size: 13 residues. Germline V gives CDR1 MNHNY, CDR2 SVGAGI (reference sequence). CDR3 sequence (DNA): TGTGCCAGCAGTTACCAGGGGGCTTGGGAAGCTTTCTTT. Protein: CASSYQGAWEAFF.